This T cell receptor beta chain was identified in a study of Ad26.COV2.S vaccination and SARS-CoV-2 variants. At the level of the study: Intramuscular Ad26.COV2.S doses were given once or twice, 56 days apart. Study-wide results and limits: Compared with placebo recipients, vaccine recipients had higher spike-specific TCR breadth.

Looked up from germline, CDR1 is SGHRS and CDR2 is YFSETQ. V gave up 2 bases and J gave up 3 bases, with 17 bases separating them. The CDR3 contains 16 residues. The treatment here: roughly 20 received Ad26.COV2.S at low or high dose, single or two shots; 5 received placebo; per-sample allocation not given. Following the first vaccine or placebo injection, samples were taken on day 63. TCRdb's table, derived via immunoSEQ multiplex PCR, lists solely in-frame clones and lacks some. The sample carries about 350,000 clones, approximately 90% recorded once. A remark on this clone: Its antigen is unknown.

Sequenced here: peripheral blood, sampled in a trial of Ad26.COV2.S vaccine versus placebo. The receptor's source is a person between 18 and 65 years old who received the Ad26.COV2.S COVID-19 vaccine or a placebo. The chain couples TRBV5-1 to TRBJ1-1; D is possibly TRBD1 (5 bases). In DNA, the CDR3 is TGCGCCAGCAGCTTCGGGCAGACTGAAGGGGACACTGAAGCTTTCTTT. Translating it yields CASSFGQTEGDTEAFF.